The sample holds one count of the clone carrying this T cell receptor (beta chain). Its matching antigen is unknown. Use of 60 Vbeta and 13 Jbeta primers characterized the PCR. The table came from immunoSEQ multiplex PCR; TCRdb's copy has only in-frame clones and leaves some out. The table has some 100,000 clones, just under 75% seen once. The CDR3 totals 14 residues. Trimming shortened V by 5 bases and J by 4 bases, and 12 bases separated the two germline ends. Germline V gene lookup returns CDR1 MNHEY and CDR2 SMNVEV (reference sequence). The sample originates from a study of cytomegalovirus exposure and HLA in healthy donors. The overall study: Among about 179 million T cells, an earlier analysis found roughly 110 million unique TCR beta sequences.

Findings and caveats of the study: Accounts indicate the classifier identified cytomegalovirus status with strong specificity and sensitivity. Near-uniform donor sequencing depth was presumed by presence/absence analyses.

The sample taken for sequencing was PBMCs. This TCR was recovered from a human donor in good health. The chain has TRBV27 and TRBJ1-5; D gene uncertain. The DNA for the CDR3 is TGTGCCAGCAGTGCCGGACGGACTAATCAGCCCCAGCATTTT. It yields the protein CASSAGRTNQPQHF.